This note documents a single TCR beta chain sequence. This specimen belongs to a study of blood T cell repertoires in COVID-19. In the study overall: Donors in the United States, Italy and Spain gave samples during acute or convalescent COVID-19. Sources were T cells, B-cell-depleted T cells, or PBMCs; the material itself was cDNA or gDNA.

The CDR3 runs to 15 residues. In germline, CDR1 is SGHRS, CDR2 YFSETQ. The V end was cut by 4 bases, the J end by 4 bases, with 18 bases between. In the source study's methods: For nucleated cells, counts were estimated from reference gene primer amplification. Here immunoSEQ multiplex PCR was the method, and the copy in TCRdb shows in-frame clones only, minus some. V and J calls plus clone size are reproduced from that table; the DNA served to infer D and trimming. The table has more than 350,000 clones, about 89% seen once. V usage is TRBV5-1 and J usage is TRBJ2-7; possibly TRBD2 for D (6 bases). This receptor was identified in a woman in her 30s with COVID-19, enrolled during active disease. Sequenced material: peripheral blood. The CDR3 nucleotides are TGCGCCAGCAGCCGGGGGACGGCAGGGCAGTACGAGCAGTACTTC. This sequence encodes CASSRGTAGQYEQYF.